This T cell receptor (beta chain) was found in a study of shared clonotypes between healthy human individuals. Profiled with immunoSEQ multiplex PCR; TCRdb holds only in-frame clones, not every one. Of about 300,000 clones listed, less than 85% are singletons. Naive CD4+ cells were CD45RA-selected; the remaining cells were memory. This CDR3 spans 15 amino acids. CDR1 is KGHSH, CDR2 LQKENI, per germline. V dropped 8 bases and J dropped 10; count of bases not matched to a gene: 12. The receptor was derived from a man aged 30 to 39 in good health. This chain uses TRBV18 with TRBJ2-1; TRBD2 aligns across 12 bases. Sequencing used memory CD4+ T cells sorted from blood. Described subset: CD45RA-negative fraction. CDR3 sequence (DNA): TGTGCCAGCCCACTGTACGGGACTAGCGGGCCCGAGCAGTTCTTC. Encoded protein: CASPLYGTSGPEQFF.